This T cell receptor (beta chain) appears in the sequencing data of a study of early T cells in non-severe SARS-CoV-2 infection. Whole-study context: Unsorted whole blood bulk RNA was sequenced, with unpaired chains. Overall study findings and caveats: The VDJdb matching leaned toward anti-spike CD8 responses and overlooked private and CD4 specificities.

Trimming took off 6 bases at V and 8 bases at J, with 20 bases between the two ends. This CDR3 contains 16 residues. Germline V lookup: CDR1 WSHSY, CDR2 SAAADI. For this clonotype: Its antigen is undetermined.

Individual cDNA molecules received unique molecular identifiers. TCRdb analysed the 5' RACE reads with MiXCR anew, one entry per CDR3 protein. The table records 61,000 or so distinct CDR3 sequences, more than 10% of them present only once. The receptor's source is an adult who was a healthcare worker with PCR-confirmed SARS-CoV-2 infection or an uninfected control (not recorded which). The donor label of this sample is uncertain. J is TRBJ1-6 and V is TRBV10-2; unclear D gene. The specimen comprised whole blood, sampled at baseline. The CDR3, as DNA: TGCGCCAGCAGATCGGGGTTTCTGGGGTATGATTCACCCCTCCACTTT. Translation gives CASRSGFLGYDSPLHF.